This is a list of T cell receptor beta chains from one sample in a study of blood T cell repertoires in COVID-19. Only in-frame clones appear in the TCRdb table, and some are missing; sequencing was by immunoSEQ multiplex PCR. Altogether some 140,000 clones are present, approximately 85% being singletons, with the ten largest covering 0.6% to 0.65%. The sample comprised peripheral blood. These receptors were collected from a man aged 60 to 75 with COVID-19, enrolled during active disease. CDR3s include the opening cysteine and the closing phenylalanine or tryptophan. The order of the fields is J gene, V gene, D gene, clone size, CDR3 protein, CDR3 DNA. The D gene is left open where the match is weak. Rows may omit the clone size; those that give it use once, few, many or a size class.

TRBJ1-2 TRBV6-2/TRBV6-3 - - CASSSRVNYGYTF TGTGCCAGCAGTTCCAGGGTTAACTATGGCTACACCTTC
TRBJ2-3 TRBV5-1 TRBD2 - CASSAGGGEFTDTQYF TGCGCCAGCAGCGCGGGAGGGGGCGAGTTTACAGATACGCAGTATTTT
TRBJ1-1 TRBV10-3 - - CAISESPSNTEAFF TGTGCCATCAGTGAGTCTCCATCGAACACTGAAGCTTTCTTT
TRBJ2-1 TRBV5-1 TRBD1 - CASSLDRGYNEQFF TGCGCCAGCAGCTTAGACAGGGGCTACAATGAGCAGTTCTTC
TRBJ2-3 TRBV7-9 TRBD2 - CASSRPSGGTDTQYF TGTGCCAGCAGCCGTCCTAGCGGGGGTACAGATACGCAGTATTTT
TRBJ2-3 TRBV14 - - CASSPVADTQYF TGTGCCAGCAGCCCCGTAGCGGATACGCAGTATTTT
TRBJ1-2 TRBV2 TRBD1 - CASSKGTGGEAGYTF TGTGCCAGCAGCAAAGGGACAGGGGGCGAAGCTGGCTACACCTTC
TRBJ2-5 TRBV4-3 - few CASSQDLGQIQETQYF TGCGCCAGCAGCCAAGACCTTGGACAGATCCAAGAGACCCAGTACTTC
TRBJ1-2 TRBV5-4 - - CASSEVGGTGYTF TGTGCCAGCAGCGAGGTAGGAGGGACTGGCTACACCTTC
TRBJ2-5 TRBV6-2/TRBV6-3 TRBD2 - CASSSPRGGRETQYF TGTGCCAGCAGCTCCCCTCGGGGGGGCAGAGAGACCCAGTACTTC
TRBJ1-5 TRBV4-3 - - CASSQDFGNQPQHF TGCGCCAGCAGCCAAGATTTCGGCAATCAGCCCCAGCATTTT
TRBJ2-7 TRBV27 - once CASSPLYEQYF TGTGCCAGCAGTCCTCTCTACGAGCAGTACTTC
TRBJ1-1 TRBV19 - medium-sized CASRDIMNTEAFF TGTGCCAGTAGGGACATTATGAACACTGAAGCTTTCTTT
TRBJ2-3 TRBV29-1 - - CSVFPGYTDTQYF TGCAGCGTTTTTCCGGGGTACACAGATACGCAGTATTTT
TRBJ1-4 TRBV7-2 TRBD1 - CASSSQRTGNEKLFF TGTGCCAGCAGCTCACAGAGGACAGGGAATGAAAAACTGTTTTTT
TRBJ1-1 TRBV28 - - CASSLRTEAFF TGTGCCAGCAGTTTGAGGACTGAAGCTTTCTTT
TRBJ2-3 TRBV9 TRBD2 - CASSPSRSGRSPDTQYF TGTGCCAGCAGCCCCAGCCGTAGCGGGAGGAGCCCAGATACGCAGTATTTT